This T cell receptor (beta chain) was retrieved from a study of cytomegalovirus exposure and HLA in healthy donors. The overall study: A subsequent analysis stated that the approximately 110 validation repertoires were run on the same platform as the 650 to 850 first-cohort repertoires.

This table comes from immunoSEQ multiplex PCR, and its TCRdb copy is limited to in-frame clones, with some not included. This sample has approximately 140,000 clones, with around 90% found just once. J gave up 2 bases and V 3 bases, and 11 bases lay outside the gene matches. This CDR3 has 17 residues. Germline loops: CDR1 SGHRS, CDR2 YFSETQ. Turning to this clone: Its antigen is not known.

Study-level findings and limits: Most TCR sequences proved rare, with some public TCRs found in many donors. Researchers counted 164 TCR beta chains as cytomegalovirus-associated.

Input material: PBMCs. This chain connects TRBV5-1 to TRBJ2-7; 10 bases align to TRBD2. The source is a woman aged 18-29 years in good health and CMV-seropositive. As DNA, the CDR3 is TGCGCCAGCAGCTGGGGAGTTAGCGGGGGGTCTGCCTACGAGCAGTACTTC. Translated, it gives CASSWGVSGGSAYEQYF.